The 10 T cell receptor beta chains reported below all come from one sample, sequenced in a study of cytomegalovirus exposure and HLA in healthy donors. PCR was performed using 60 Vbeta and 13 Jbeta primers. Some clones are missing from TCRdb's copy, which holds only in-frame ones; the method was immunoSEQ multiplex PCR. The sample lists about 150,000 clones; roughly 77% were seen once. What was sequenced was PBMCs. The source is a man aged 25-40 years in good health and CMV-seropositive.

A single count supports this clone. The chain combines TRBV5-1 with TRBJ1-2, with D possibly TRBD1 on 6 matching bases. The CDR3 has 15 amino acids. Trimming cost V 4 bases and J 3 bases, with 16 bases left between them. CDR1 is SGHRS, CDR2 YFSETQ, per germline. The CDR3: CASSDTDRPDYGYTF. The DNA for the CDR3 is TGCGCCAGCAGCGATACGGACAGACCAGACTATGGCTACACCTTC.

In DNA, the CDR3 is TGTGCCAGCACCCCCTTTCTGCTAGAGGGTGATGAGCAGTTCTTC. It encodes CASTPFLLEGDEQFF. The J gene is TRBJ2-1, the V gene TRBV9, with D perhaps TRBD2 (5 bases). Germline-derived CDR1 and CDR2 are SGDLS and YYNGEE. Trimming cost V 6 bases and J 8 bases, with 21 bases left between them. The length of the CDR3 is 15 residues.

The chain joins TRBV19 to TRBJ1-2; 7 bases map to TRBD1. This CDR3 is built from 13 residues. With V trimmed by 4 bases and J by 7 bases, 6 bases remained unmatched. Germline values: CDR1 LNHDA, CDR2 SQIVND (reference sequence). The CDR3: CASSTRQGLGYTF. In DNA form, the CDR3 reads TGTGCCAGTAGTACCAGACAGGGTCTTGGCTACACCTTC.

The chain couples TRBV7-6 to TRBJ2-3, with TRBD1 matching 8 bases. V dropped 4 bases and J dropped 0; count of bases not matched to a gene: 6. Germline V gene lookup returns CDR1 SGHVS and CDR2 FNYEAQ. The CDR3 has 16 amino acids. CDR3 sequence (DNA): TGTGCCAGCAGCTACCGGACAGGGAGTAGCACAGATACGCAGTATTTT. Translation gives CASSYRTGSSTDTQYF.

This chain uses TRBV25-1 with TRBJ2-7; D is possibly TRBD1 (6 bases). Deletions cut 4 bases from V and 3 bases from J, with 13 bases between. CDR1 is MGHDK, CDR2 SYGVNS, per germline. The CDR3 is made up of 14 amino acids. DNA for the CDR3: TGTGCCAGCAGTGGTGCCTCAGGGGACTACGAGCAGTACTTC. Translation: CASSGASGDYEQYF.

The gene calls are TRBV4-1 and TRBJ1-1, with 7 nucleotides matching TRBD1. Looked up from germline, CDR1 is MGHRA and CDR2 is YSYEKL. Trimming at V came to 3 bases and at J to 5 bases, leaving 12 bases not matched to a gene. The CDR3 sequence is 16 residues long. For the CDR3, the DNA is TGCGCCAGCAGCCAGCAGGGGGTGGGGGTGAGAACTGAAGCTTTCTTT. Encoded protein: CASSQQGVGVRTEAFF.

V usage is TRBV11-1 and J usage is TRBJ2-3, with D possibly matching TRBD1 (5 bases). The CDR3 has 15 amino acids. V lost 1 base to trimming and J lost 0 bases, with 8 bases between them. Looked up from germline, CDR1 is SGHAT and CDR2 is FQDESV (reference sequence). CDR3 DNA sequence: TGTGCCAGCAGCTTAGAGGGGCAAAGCACAGATACGCAGTATTTT. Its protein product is CASSLEGQSTDTQYF. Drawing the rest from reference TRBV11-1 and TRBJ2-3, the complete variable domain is EAEVAQSPRYKITEKSQAVAFWCDPISGHATLYWYRQILGQGPELLVQFQDESVVDDSQLPKDRFSAERLKGVDSTLKIQPAELGDSAMYLCASSLEGQSTDTQYFGPGTRLTVL.

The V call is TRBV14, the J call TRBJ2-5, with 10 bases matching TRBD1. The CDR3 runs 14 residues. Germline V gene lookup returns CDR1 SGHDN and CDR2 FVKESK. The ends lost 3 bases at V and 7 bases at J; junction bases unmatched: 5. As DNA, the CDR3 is TGTGCCAGCAGCCAGTTTGGACAGGGGGTGACCCAGTACTTC. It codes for CASSQFGQGVTQYF.

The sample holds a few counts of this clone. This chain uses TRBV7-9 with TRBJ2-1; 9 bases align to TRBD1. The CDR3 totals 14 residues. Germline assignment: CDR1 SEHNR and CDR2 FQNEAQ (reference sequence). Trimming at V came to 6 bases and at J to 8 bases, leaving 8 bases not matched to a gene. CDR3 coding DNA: TGTGCCAGCAGGTCCGGGACAGGGATTGATGAGCAGTTCTTC. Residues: CASRSGTGIDEQFF. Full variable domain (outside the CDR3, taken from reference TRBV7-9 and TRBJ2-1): DTGVSQNPRHKITKRGQNVTFRCDPISEHNRLYWYRQTLGQGPEFLTYFQNEAQLEKSRLLSDRFSAERPKGSFSTLEIQRTEQGDSAMYLCASRSGTGIDEQFFGPGTRLTVL.

CDR3 in DNA: TGTGCCAGCAGCTTAGTGGTAGGCTCGGGAAGAGAGCAGTACTTC. It yields the protein CASSLVVGSGREQYF. This chain links TRBV7-2 with TRBJ2-7; perhaps TRBD2 as D (5 bases). This CDR3 is built from 15 residues. V was cut by 1 base and J by 7 bases, with 17 bases left in between. Germline assignment: CDR1 SGHTA and CDR2 FQGNSA. The complete variable domain, with remaining parts taken from reference TRBV7-2 and TRBJ2-7, reads GAGVSQSPSNKVTEKGKDVELRCDPISGHTALYWYRQSLGQGLEFLIYFQGNSAPDKSGLPSDRFSAERTGGSVSTLTIQRTQQEDSAVYLCASSLVVGSGREQYFGPGTRLTVT.